The 17 T cell receptor beta chains listed next were all sequenced from one sample in a study of sequential checkpoint blockade in melanoma. Treatment in this sample: randomized to nivolumab then ipilimumab (arm A) or the reverse (arm B). Here immunoSEQ multiplex PCR was the method, and the copy in TCRdb shows in-frame clones only, minus some. The sample holds approximately 29,000 clones, 83% seen once. The sample in question was CD8+ T cells sorted from blood (inferred from file names), obtained from a patient given nivolumab and ipilimumab in sequence. The receptor set was obtained from a human donor with melanoma.

A remark on this clone: The same CDR3 can be traced to other DNA sequences in this sample. This chain uses TRBV6-1 with TRBJ1-3, with TRBD1 matching over 8 bases. CDR3 length: 12 amino acids. Unmatched junction bases numbered 3, after V lost 8 bases and J lost 6 bases. Looked up from germline, CDR1 is MNHNS and CDR2 is SASEGT. In DNA form, the CDR3 reads TGTGCCAGCGGGCAGGGGGCAAACACCATATATTTT. Translated: CASGQGANTIYF.

This clone occurred once. This sequence joins TRBV6-1 and TRBJ2-7; tentatively, D is TRBD2 (6 bases). The V gene lost 2 bases and the J gene lost 2 bases, with 13 bases spanning the gap. Germline loops: CDR1 MNHNS, CDR2 SASEGT. This CDR3 has 15 amino acids. The CDR3 nucleotides read TGTGCCAGCAGTGAAACCCCTAGCGTGGCCTACGAGCAGTACTTC. This gives the protein CASSETPSVAYEQYF.

The chain is built from TRBV7-2 and TRBJ1-2; D is uncertain. CDR1 is SGHTA, CDR2 FQGNSA, per germline. Trimming cost V 5 bases and J 6 bases, with 7 bases left between them. The CDR3 is 11 residues long. The CDR3 DNA sequence: TGTGCCAGCAGCACTAGGGATGGCTACACCTTC. Protein sequence: CASSTRDGYTF.

The chain employs TRBV27 and TRBJ1-1, with no clear D. CDR3 length: 14 residues. The germline gives CDR1 MNHEY, CDR2 SMNVEV (reference sequence). V was shortened by 4 bases and J by 1 base, with 10 bases between the two germline ends. The chain's CDR3 is CASSWHRGNTEAFF. CDR3 in DNA: TGTGCCAGCAGTTGGCACCGTGGGAACACTGAAGCTTTCTTT.

This clone was seen only a few times. The CDR3 nucleotides read TGTGCCAGCAGCTTTCTTGACGGGAATCAGCCCCAGCATTTT. As protein: CASSFLDGNQPQHF. The V and J genes are TRBV7-9 and TRBJ1-5; the D is unclear. This CDR3 is built from 14 residues. Germline V gene lookup returns CDR1 SEHNR and CDR2 FQNEAQ (reference sequence). V lost 3 bases, J lost 4 bases, and 10 bases lay in between.

The chain employs TRBV6-1 and TRBJ1-2; tentative D call: TRBD1 (6 bases). The CDR3 loop spans 13 amino acids. Deletions cut 6 bases from V and 4 bases from J, with 12 bases between. Germline V gene lookup returns CDR1 MNHNS and CDR2 SASEGT. CDR3: CASRQGLGYGYTF. CDR3 sequence (DNA): TGTGCCAGCAGACAGGGCCTGGGCTATGGCTACACCTTC.

The CDR3, as DNA: TGTGCCAGCAGCTTGGGATTCCAGGGGGCGCCGGGAGAGACCCAGTACTTC. Translation gives CASSLGFQGAPGETQYF. This rearrangement joins TRBV7-9 to TRBJ2-5, with TRBD1 matching 8 bases. The ends lost 3 bases at V and 4 bases at J; junction bases unmatched: 13. CDR1 and CDR2 from the germline V gene are SEHNR and FQNEAQ (reference sequence). The CDR3 is made up of 17 amino acids.

The V gene is TRBV5-1, the J gene TRBJ2-7; 8 bases align to TRBD2. The germline V gene has CDR1 SGHRS and CDR2 YFSETQ. The CDR3 has 16 amino acids. The junction had 9 bases not matched to a gene; V was cut back by 0 bases and J by 4 bases. DNA for the CDR3: TGCGCCAGCAGCTTGGCCCCCCCCAGCGGGAGTTACGAGCAGTACTTC. It is translated as CASSLAPPSGSYEQYF. The full variable domain, its missing parts supplied by reference TRBV5-1 and TRBJ2-7, is KAGVTQTPRYLIKTRGQQVTLSCSPISGHRSVSWYQQTPGQGLQFLFEYFSETQRNKGNFPGRFSGRQFSNSRSEMNVSTLELGDSALYLCASSLAPPSGSYEQYFGPGTRLTVT.

This clone was counted between two and nine times. The same CDR3 can be traced to other DNA sequences in this sample. The rearrangement uses TRBV18 and TRBJ1-4; weak D call: TRBD1 (5 bases). The germline V gene encodes CDR1 KGHSH and CDR2 LQKENI. The ends were cut back, 10 bases at V and 4 bases at J, with 16 bases in the middle. The CDR3 contains 14 residues. Written as DNA, the CDR3 is TGTGCCACCCATCAAGACAGTAATAATGAAAAACTGTTTTTT. Protein sequence: CATHQDSNNEKLFF.

The V call is TRBV27, the J call TRBJ2-7; TRBD1 matches at 7 bases. The CDR3 is 14 residues long. After removal of 5 bases from V and 2 bases from J, the junction contained 6 bases not matched to a gene. The V gene's germline CDR1 is MNHEY and CDR2 SMNVEV (reference sequence). CDR3 protein: CASSLQGQAYEQYF. The CDR3 nucleotides read TGTGCCAGCAGTCTTCAAGGACAGGCCTACGAGCAGTACTTC.

This clone was observed a single time. The rearrangement links TRBV9 to TRBJ1-6; weak D call: TRBD1 (5 bases). V lost 0 bases to trimming and J lost 13 bases, with 14 bases between them. CDR3 size: 14 residues. Germline assignment: CDR1 SGDLS and CDR2 YYNGEE. CDR3: CASSVDVQGQPLHF. For the CDR3, the DNA is TGTGCCAGCAGCGTAGACGTCCAGGGTCAGCCCCTCCACTTT.

This clone was seen just once. This chain uses TRBV6-5 with TRBJ2-7; 7 nucleotides agree with TRBD2. V lost 6 bases to trimming and J lost 2 bases; unmatched junction nucleotides: 1. Germline V lookup: CDR1 MNHEY, CDR2 SVGAGI. This CDR3 comprises 12 residues. The CDR3 spells CASRGGAYEQYF. The CDR3 nucleotides read TGTGCCAGCAGGGGGGGGGCCTACGAGCAGTACTTC.

The V call is TRBV4-3, the J call TRBJ1-4, with D unresolved. CDR1 is LGHNA, CDR2 YSLEER, per germline. Trimming took 6 bases from V and 6 from J, leaving 8 bases between them. The CDR3 covers 12 residues. The CDR3 loop is CASSPGYEKLFF. For the CDR3, the DNA is TGCGCCAGCAGTCCCGGTTATGAAAAACTGTTTTTT.

This rearrangement joins TRBV2 to TRBJ1-2; 11 bases fit TRBD1. Germline assignment: CDR1 SNHLY and CDR2 FYNNEI. The CDR3 length is 15 residues. J lost 2 bases, V lost 8 bases, and 7 bases had no gene match. The CDR3 loop is CASGDRGASNYGYTF. DNA for the CDR3: TGTGCCAGCGGGGACAGGGGGGCTTCGAACTATGGCTACACCTTC.

The rearrangement links TRBV7-9 to TRBJ2-3, with D uncertain. The CDR3 length is 17 residues. V was pared by 4 bases and J by 0 bases, with 17 bases between. The germline V gene has CDR1 SEHNR and CDR2 FQNEAQ (reference sequence). The CDR3 DNA is TGTGCCAGCAGCTCCACCCACTACGGAACTAGCACAGATACGCAGTATTTT. It encodes CASSSTHYGTSTDTQYF.

The rearrangement links TRBV9 to TRBJ2-1; 8 bases line up with TRBD2. This CDR3 has 14 amino acids. Germline assignment: CDR1 SGDLS and CDR2 YYNGEE. The J segment lost 8 bases and the V segment lost 0 bases, leaving 4 bases of the junction unmatched. The chain's CDR3 is CASSVGREGHEQFF. The CDR3 region has the DNA TGTGCCAGCAGCGTAGGCCGGGAGGGCCATGAGCAGTTCTTC.

V is TRBV27 and J is TRBJ1-6; 7 bases are shared with TRBD1. Germline V gives CDR1 MNHEY, CDR2 SMNVEV (reference sequence). CDR3 size: 16 residues. Losses at the gene ends were 3 bases for V and 6 bases for J; bases not matched to a gene: 8. The CDR3 loop reads CASSFSPQGINSPLHF. CDR3 DNA: TGTGCCAGCAGTTTTTCTCCACAGGGGATTAATTCACCCCTCCACTTT.